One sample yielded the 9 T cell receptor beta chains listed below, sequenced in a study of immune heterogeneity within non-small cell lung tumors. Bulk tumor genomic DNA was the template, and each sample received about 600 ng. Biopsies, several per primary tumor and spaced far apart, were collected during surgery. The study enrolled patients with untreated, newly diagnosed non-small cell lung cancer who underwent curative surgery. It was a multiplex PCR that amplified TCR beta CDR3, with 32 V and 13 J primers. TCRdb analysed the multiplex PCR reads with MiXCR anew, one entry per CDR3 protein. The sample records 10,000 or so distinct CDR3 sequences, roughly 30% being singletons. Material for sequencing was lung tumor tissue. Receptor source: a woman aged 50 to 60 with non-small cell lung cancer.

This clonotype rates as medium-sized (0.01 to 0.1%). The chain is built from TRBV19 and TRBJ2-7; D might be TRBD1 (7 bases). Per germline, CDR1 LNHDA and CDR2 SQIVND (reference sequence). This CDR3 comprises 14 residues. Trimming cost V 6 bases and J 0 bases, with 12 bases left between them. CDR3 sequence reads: CASRRDSYSYEQYF. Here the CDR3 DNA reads TGTGCCAGTAGGCGGGACAGCTACTCCTACGAGCAGTACTTC.

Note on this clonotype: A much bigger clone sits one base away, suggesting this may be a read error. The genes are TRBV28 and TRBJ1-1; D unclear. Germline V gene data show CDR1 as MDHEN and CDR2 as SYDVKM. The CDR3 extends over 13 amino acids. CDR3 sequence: CASSFGGNTESFF. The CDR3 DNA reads TGTGCCAGCAGTTTTGGAGGGAACACTGAATCTTTCTTT.

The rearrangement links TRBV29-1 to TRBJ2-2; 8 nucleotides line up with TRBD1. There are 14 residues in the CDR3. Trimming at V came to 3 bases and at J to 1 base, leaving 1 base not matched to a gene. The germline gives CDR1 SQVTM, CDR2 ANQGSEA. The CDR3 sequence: CSVEGTGNTGELFF. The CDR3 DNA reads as TGCAGCGTTGAGGGGACAGGGAACACCGGGGAGCTGTTTTTT.

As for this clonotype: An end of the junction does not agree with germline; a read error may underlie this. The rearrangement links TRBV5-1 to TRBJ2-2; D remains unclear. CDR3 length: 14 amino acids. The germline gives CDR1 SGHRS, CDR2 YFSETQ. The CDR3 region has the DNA TGCGCCAGCAGCTGGGTGGTGAACACCGAGGAGCTGTTTTTT. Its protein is CASSWVVNTEELFF.

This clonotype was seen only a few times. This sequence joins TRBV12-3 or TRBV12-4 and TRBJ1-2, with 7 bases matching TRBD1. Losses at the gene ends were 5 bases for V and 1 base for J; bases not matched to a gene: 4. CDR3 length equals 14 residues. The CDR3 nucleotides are TGTGCCAGCAGTCCGCAGGGGGTTAACTATGGCTACACCTTC. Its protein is CASSPQGVNYGYTF.

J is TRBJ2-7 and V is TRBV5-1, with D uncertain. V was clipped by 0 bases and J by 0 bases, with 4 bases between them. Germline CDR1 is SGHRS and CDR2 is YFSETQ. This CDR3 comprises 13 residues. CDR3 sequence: CASSLVGSYEQYF. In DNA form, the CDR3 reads TGCGCCAGCAGCTTGGTTGGCTCCTACGAGCAGTACTTC. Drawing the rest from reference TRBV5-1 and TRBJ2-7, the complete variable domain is KAGVTQTPRYLIKTRGQQVTLSCSPISGHRSVSWYQQTPGQGLQFLFEYFSETQRNKGNFPGRFSGRQFSNSRSEMNVSTLELGDSALYLCASSLVGSYEQYFGPGTRLTVT.

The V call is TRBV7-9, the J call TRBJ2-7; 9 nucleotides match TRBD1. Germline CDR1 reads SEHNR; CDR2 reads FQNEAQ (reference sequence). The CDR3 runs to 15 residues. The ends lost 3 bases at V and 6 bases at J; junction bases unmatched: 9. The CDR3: CASSLNSGQGGEQYF. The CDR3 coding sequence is TGTGCCAGCAGCTTGAATTCGGGACAGGGCGGCGAGCAGTACTTC.

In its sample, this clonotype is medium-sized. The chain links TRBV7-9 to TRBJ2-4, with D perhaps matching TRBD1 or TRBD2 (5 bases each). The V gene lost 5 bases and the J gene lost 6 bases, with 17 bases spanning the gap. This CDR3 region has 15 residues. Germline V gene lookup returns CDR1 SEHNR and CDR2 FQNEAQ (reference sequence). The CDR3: CASSPQAGTLNIQYF. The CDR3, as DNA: TGTGCCAGCAGCCCCCAGGCTGGGACCCTAAACATTCAGTACTTC. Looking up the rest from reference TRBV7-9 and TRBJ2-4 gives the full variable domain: DTGVSQNPRHKITKRGQNVTFRCDPISEHNRLYWYRQTLGQGPEFLTYFQNEAQLEKSRLLSDRFSAERPKGSFSTLEIQRTEQGDSAMYLCASSPQAGTLNIQYFGAGTRLSVL.

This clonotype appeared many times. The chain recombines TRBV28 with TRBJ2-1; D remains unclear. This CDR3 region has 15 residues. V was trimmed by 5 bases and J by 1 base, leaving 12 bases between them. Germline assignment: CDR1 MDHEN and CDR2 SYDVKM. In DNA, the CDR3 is TGTGCCAGCAGTACCGCCCGCCAATCCTACAATGAGCAGTTCTTC. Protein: CASSTARQSYNEQFF.